These 4 T cell receptor beta chains originate from one sample sequenced in a study of blood T cell repertoires in COVID-19. Data came from immunoSEQ multiplex PCR; TCRdb stores just in-frame clones and leaves some out. The sample has 250,000 to 350,000 clones; approximately 84% are singletons. Sequenced sample: peripheral blood. Receptors originate from a human donor with COVID-19, enrolled during active disease. The donor label of this sample is uncertain.

This chain uses TRBV19 with TRBJ1-2, with TRBD1 as a possible D gene (5 bases). Germline V CDR1 and CDR2: LNHDA, SQIVND (reference sequence). The V end was cut by 7 bases, the J end by 2 bases, with 17 bases between. This CDR3 has 15 amino acids. The CDR3 DNA reads TGTGCCAGTACGGCGTGGGGGGGGTCGAACTATGGCTACACCTTC. This encodes CASTAWGGSNYGYTF.

The V and J genes are TRBV19 and TRBJ2-1, with 11 bases lining up with TRBD2. V shed 7 bases, J shed 2 bases, and the junction held 7 bases outside the gene matches. The length of the CDR3 is 16 residues. Germline V gene sequence: CDR1 LNHDA, CDR2 SQIVND (reference sequence). CDR3: CASTPGLAATYNEQFF. In DNA, the CDR3 is TGTGCCAGTACCCCGGGACTAGCGGCTACCTACAATGAGCAGTTCTTC.

The gene calls are TRBV7-2 and TRBJ1-2, with D hard to call. The V end lost 5 bases, the J end lost 2 bases, and 15 bases lay between the germline ends. The CDR3 has 15 amino acids. Germline V gene sequence: CDR1 SGHTA, CDR2 FQGNSA. The CDR3 loop reads CASSPLGQTNYGYTF. The CDR3 nucleotides read TGTGCCAGCAGCCCCCTTGGGCAGACCAACTATGGCTACACCTTC.

The DNA for the CDR3 is TGTGCCAGCAGTGACTTCGTCACTGAAGCTTTCTTT. It translates to CASSDFVTEAFF. V is TRBV25-1 and J is TRBJ1-1; D unresolved. Trimming removed 3 bases from V and 4 bases from J, with 6 bases in between. Germline loops: CDR1 MGHDK, CDR2 SYGVNS. The CDR3 is 12 residues long.